This entry concerns a single TCR beta chain. It has no known antigen specificity. Base qualities are not provided; no much larger clone lies one nucleotide away. The immunoSEQ Assay, a bias-controlled multiplex PCR, was used to amplify TCRbeta CDR3 regions from genomic DNA. Per the authors' processing: Nucleated cell counts per sample were estimated from amplification of reference gene primers within the assay. Sequence reads were collapsed and filtered to measure the absolute abundance of every unique TCRbeta CDR3 rearrangement. For each sample, productive Simpson clonality was calculated by taking the square root of Simpson's diversity index across productive rearrangements. TCRdb limited this immuneACCESS table to in-frame rearrangements with V and J called. A share of clones is missing; checked studies link under half to unresolved V genes, and the rest is unexplained. The DNA was the basis for D and trimming; V, J and clone size are from that table. The sample yields over 200,000 clones; around 85% were counted once. Together, the top ten hold 4.5% to 5.5% of the sample.

This record belongs to a study of blood T cell repertoires in COVID-19 (dated by TCRdb to 2018 to 2021). Context from the whole study: Samples covering the acute and convalescent phases of COVID-19 were provided by collaborators in the United States, Italy and Spain. The dataset comprised deeply sampled blood TCRbeta repertoires from subjects exposed to, actively infected with, or recovered from COVID-19. The prospective study material was composed of cDNA or gDNA derived from T cells, B-cell-depleted T cells, or PBMCs. HLA class I and class II types, where available, came from metadata supplied by the sample provider rather than from assay-based typing. The samples were drawn from the first 160 participants of the ongoing ImmuneRACE study and from 1,254 subjects provided by 6 global collaborators. Sample metadata almost always included a de-identified subject ID, COVID-19 status, age in years and sex. A freely available public database, intended as a resource for researchers studying the immune response to SARS-CoV-2, is where the repertoires were released.

The paper's findings and limits, for the study overall: The amount of clinical and demographic metadata varied by source and participant and was provided uncurated.

Each collaborating institution followed its own protocols to collect whole blood in K2EDTA tubes. For TCRbeta analysis, collaborator samples were shipped as frozen whole blood, as isolated PBMCs, or as DNA extracted from either sample type. Via the germline V gene, CDR1 is KGHDR and CDR2 SFDVKD. From cysteine to phenylalanine, the CDR3 is 15 amino acids long. Solely the CDR3 DNA is kept, with 45 bases framed from the first base. After removal of 3 bases from V and 5 bases from J, the junction retains 6 bases not matched to a gene. The chain was built from TRBV24-1 and TRBJ1-2; TRBD1 fits 9 bases in the junction. This TCR was sampled from a human donor in a cohort sampled during active COVID-19. The sequencing input was peripheral blood. CDR3 loop: CATSDPGQGRYGYTF. The DNA sequence is given as TGTGCCACCAGTGATCCAGGACAGGGGAGGTATGGCTACACCTTC.